The rows below give T cell receptor beta chains drawn from one sample of a study of T-cell memory formation after mild COVID-19. TCRdb fed the 5' RACE reads into MiXCR, producing one record per CDR3 protein. The sample comprises 89,000 or so distinct CDR3 sequences, more than 10% of which are singletons, and 40% to 45% rests with the top ten. What was sequenced was PBMCs or a T cell subset sorted from them (not recorded which). The receptor set was obtained from a man aged 18-30 years who had mild COVID-19 (a few samples of this study predate the infection). Cell type and time point are not known. Each CDR3 is given with its conserved first and last residue. D genes are given only for firm matches. Clone size appears in some rows only: once, few, many, or a class for an expanded clone.

j_call: TRBJ2-1
cdr3_length: 15
clone_size: many
d_call: TRBD1
v_call: TRBV5-1
cdr3_aa: CASSTGQGNYNEQFF
cdr3_nt: TGCGCCAGCAGCACGGGACAGGGAAACTACAATGAGCAGTTCTTC

j_call: TRBJ2-1
cdr3_length: 14
clone_size: few
d_call: NA
v_call: TRBV5-1
cdr3_aa: CASSLSDLYNEQFF
cdr3_nt: TGCGCCAGCAGCCTATCGGATCTCTACAATGAGCAGTTCTTC

j_call: TRBJ1-1
cdr3_length: 14
clone_size: NA
d_call: NA
v_call: TRBV29-1
cdr3_aa: CSVEYVGVNTEAFF
cdr3_nt: TGCAGCGTTGAATACGTGGGGGTGAACACTGAAGCTTTCTTT

j_call: TRBJ1-2
cdr3_length: 14
clone_size: few
d_call: NA
v_call: TRBV4-1
cdr3_aa: CASSQPGPRGSYTF
cdr3_nt: TGCGCCAGCAGCCAACCGGGACCAAGGGGGAGCTACACCTTC

j_call: TRBJ2-3
cdr3_length: 13
clone_size: NA
d_call: NA
v_call: TRBV19
cdr3_aa: CATSGASTDTQYF
cdr3_nt: TGTGCCACCTCGGGGGCTAGCACAGATACGCAGTATTTT

j_call: TRBJ1-5
cdr3_length: 17
clone_size: NA
d_call: TRBD1
v_call: TRBV6-5
cdr3_aa: CASRRGTGGISNQPQHF
cdr3_nt: TGTGCCAGCAGACGAGGGACAGGGGGCATTAGCAATCAGCCCCAGCATTTT

j_call: TRBJ2-3
cdr3_length: 13
clone_size: NA
d_call: TRBD1
v_call: TRBV6-2/TRBV6-3
cdr3_aa: CASSLQGSDTQYF
cdr3_nt: TGTGCCAGCAGTTTACAGGGGTCAGATACGCAGTATTTT

j_call: TRBJ1-4
cdr3_length: 16
clone_size: few
d_call: TRBD1
v_call: TRBV4-3
cdr3_aa: CASSQRTGRLIEKLFF
cdr3_nt: TGCGCCAGCAGCCAGAGGACAGGGCGGTTAATCGAAAAACTGTTTTTT

j_call: TRBJ2-2
cdr3_length: 15
clone_size: NA
d_call: NA
v_call: TRBV15
cdr3_aa: CATSSTPQNTGELFF
cdr3_nt: TGTGCCACCAGTTCAACGCCCCAGAACACCGGGGAGCTGTTTTTT

j_call: TRBJ2-5
cdr3_length: 14
clone_size: NA
d_call: NA
v_call: TRBV9
cdr3_aa: CASSVATGGETQYF
cdr3_nt: TGTGCCAGCAGCGTAGCTACTGGAGGGGAGACCCAGTACTTC

j_call: TRBJ2-5
cdr3_length: 15
clone_size: NA
d_call: NA
v_call: TRBV7-9
cdr3_aa: CASSLYPRVAETQYF
cdr3_nt: TGTGCCAGTAGCCTCTATCCTCGTGTTGCGGAGACCCAGTACTTC